A selection of T cell receptor beta chains follows, all from one sample in a study of blood T cell repertoires in COVID-19. Profiled with immunoSEQ multiplex PCR; TCRdb holds only in-frame clones, not every one. The table shows roughly 270,000 clones, with roughly 85% occurring only once. Material: PBMCs or T cells enriched from blood (not recorded which). The source is a man aged 40-49 years who had been exposed to COVID-19. Each CDR3 is given with its conserved first and last residue. D genes are given only for firm matches. Clone sizes are given selectively: once, few, many, or a class where the clone is expanded.

D gene | clone size | J gene | V gene | CDR3 DNA | CDR3 protein
TRBD1 | - | TRBJ2-7 | TRBV5-4 | TGTGCCAGCAGCTTGGAGGGACAGTGGGGAGAGCAGTACTTC | CASSLEGQWGEQYF
- | - | TRBJ1-1 | TRBV29-1 | TGCAGCGCTGGCAGCCGGTCACGAAGTGAAGCTTTCTTT | CSAGSRSRSEAFF
- | once | TRBJ2-1 | TRBV12-1 | TGTGCCAGCAGATTAGCGGGAGTAACCTACAATGAGCAGTTCTTC | CASRLAGVTYNEQFF
TRBD1 | - | TRBJ1-5 | TRBV6-5 | TGTGCCAGCAGCCAAGACAGGGTATGGCCCCAGCATTTT | CASSQDRVWPQHF
TRBD2 | - | TRBJ2-1 | TRBV14 | TGTGCCAGCAGCTCGGAACTAGCGGGAGCGGACGAGCAGTTCTTC | CASSSELAGADEQFF
TRBD1 | - | TRBJ1-2 | TRBV18 | TGTGCCAGCTCACTGGGGACAGGAAGGGACTACACCTTC | CASSLGTGRDYTF
- | - | TRBJ2-7 | TRBV18 | TGTGCCAGCTCACCTGGGCAGAGGGGGGAGCAGTACTTC | CASSPGQRGEQYF
TRBD2 | - | TRBJ2-1 | TRBV3-1/TRBV3-2 | TGTGCCAGCAGCCAAGAGCTAGCGGTCTACAATGAGCAGTTCTTC | CASSQELAVYNEQFF
TRBD2 | - | TRBJ2-3 | TRBV2 | TGTGCCAGCAGGTCGCTAGCGGGAACCGCTAGCACAGATACGCAGTATTTT | CASRSLAGTASTDTQYF
- | - | TRBJ2-7 | TRBV7-2 | TGTGCCAGCAGCTTAACCGAATCGACAGTGCCCAGAAGGTACTTC | CASSLTESTVPRRYF